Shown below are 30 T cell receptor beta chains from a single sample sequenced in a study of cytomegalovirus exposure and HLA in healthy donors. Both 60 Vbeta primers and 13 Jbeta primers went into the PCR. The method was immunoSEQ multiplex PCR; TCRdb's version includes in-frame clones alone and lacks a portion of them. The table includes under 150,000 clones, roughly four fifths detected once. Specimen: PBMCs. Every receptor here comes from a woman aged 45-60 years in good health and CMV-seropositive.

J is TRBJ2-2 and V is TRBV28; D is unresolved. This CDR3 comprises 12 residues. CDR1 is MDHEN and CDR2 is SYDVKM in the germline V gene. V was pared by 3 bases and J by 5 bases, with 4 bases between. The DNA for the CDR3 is TGTGCCAGCAGTTTCGTTACCGGGGAGCTGTTTTTT. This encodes CASSFVTGELFF. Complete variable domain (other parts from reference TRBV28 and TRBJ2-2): DVKVTQSSRYLVKRTGEKVFLECVQDMDHENMFWYRQDPGLGLRLIYFSYDVKMKEKGDIPEGYSVSREKKERFSLILESASTNQTSMYLCASSFVTGELFFGEGSRLTVL.

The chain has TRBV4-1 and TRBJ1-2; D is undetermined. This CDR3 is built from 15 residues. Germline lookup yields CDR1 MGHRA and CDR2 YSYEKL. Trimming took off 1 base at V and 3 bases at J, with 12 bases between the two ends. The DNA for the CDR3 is TGCGCCAGCAGCCAAGTGGAGGGAGCTGACTATGGCTACACCTTC. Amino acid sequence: CASSQVEGADYGYTF.

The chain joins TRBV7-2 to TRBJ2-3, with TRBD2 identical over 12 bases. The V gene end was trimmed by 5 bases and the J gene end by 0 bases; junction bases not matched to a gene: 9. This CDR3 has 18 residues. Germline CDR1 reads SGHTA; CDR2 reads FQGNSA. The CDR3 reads CASSPRTSGIVSTDTQYF. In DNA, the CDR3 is TGTGCCAGCAGCCCCCGGACTAGCGGGATTGTAAGCACAGATACGCAGTATTTT.

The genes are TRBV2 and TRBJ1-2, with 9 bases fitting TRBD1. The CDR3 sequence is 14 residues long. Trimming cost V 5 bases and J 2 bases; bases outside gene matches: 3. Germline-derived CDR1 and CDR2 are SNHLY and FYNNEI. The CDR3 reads CASSYRGQNYGYTF. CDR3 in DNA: TGTGCCAGCAGTTACAGGGGGCAAAACTATGGCTACACCTTC.

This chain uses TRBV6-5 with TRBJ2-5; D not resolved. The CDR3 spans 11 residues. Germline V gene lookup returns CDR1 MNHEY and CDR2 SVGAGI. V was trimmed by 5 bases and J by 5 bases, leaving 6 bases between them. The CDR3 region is CASSQAETQYF. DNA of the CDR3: TGTGCCAGCAGTCAAGCGGAGACCCAGTACTTC.

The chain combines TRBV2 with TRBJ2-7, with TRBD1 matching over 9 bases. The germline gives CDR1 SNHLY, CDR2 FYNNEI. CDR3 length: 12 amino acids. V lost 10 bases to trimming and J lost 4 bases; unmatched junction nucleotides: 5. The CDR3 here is CATGTGFYEQYF. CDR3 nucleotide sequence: TGTGCCACCGGGACAGGGTTTTACGAGCAGTACTTC.

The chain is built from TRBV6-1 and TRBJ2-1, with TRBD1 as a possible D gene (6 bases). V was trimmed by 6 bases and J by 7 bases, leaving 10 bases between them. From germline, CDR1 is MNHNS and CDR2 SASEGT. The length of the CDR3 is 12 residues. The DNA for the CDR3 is TGTGCCAGCAGGTCTCAGGGGAATGAGCAGTTCTTC. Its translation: CASRSQGNEQFF.

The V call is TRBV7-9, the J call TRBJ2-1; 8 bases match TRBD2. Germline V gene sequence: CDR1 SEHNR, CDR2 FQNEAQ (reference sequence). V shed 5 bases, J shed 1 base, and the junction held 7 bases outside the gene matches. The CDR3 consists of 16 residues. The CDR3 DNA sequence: TGTGCCAGCAGCCCCCGGCGCGGGAGGTCCTACAATGAGCAGTTCTTC. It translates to CASSPRRGRSYNEQFF. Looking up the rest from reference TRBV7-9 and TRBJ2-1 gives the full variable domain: DTGVSQNPRHKITKRGQNVTFRCDPISEHNRLYWYRQTLGQGPEFLTYFQNEAQLEKSRLLSDRFSAERPKGSFSTLEIQRTEQGDSAMYLCASSPRRGRSYNEQFFGPGTRLTVL.

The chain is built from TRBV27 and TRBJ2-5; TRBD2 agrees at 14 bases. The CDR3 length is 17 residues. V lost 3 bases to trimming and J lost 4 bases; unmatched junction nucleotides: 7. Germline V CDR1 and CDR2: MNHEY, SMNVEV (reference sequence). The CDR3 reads CASSFLTSGGAGETQYF. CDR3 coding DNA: TGTGCCAGCAGTTTCCTGACTAGCGGGGGGGCGGGAGAGACCCAGTACTTC.

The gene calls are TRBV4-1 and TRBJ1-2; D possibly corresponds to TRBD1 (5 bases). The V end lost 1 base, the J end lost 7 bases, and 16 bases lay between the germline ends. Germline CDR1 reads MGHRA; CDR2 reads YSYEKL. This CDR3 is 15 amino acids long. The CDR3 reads CASSQVGMGGVGYTF. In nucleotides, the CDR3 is TGCGCCAGCAGCCAAGTTGGAATGGGGGGGGTTGGCTACACCTTC.

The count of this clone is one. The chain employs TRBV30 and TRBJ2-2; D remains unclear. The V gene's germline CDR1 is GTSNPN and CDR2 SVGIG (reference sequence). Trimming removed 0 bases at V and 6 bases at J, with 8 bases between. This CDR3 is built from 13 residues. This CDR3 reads CAWSVLVAGELFF. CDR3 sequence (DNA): TGTGCCTGGAGTGTACTTGTGGCCGGGGAGCTGTTTTTT.

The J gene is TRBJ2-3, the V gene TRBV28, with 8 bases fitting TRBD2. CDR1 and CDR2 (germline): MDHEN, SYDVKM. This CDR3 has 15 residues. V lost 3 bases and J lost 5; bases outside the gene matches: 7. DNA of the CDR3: TGTGCCAGCAGTTTGGGCGGGAGGCCCGGAGATACGCAGTATTTT. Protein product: CASSLGGRPGDTQYF.

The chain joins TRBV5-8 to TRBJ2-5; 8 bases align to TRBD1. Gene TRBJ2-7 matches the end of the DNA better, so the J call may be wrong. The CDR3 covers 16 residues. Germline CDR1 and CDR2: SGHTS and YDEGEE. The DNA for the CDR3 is TGTGCCAGCAGCCTAGGTTCAATGACAGGGGCCTACGAGCAGTACTTC. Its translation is CASSLGSMTGAYEQYF.

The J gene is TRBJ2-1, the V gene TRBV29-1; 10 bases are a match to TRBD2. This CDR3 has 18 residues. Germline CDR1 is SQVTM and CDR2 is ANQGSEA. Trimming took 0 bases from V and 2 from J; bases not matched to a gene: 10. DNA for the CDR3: TGCAGCGTTGAAGAATGGGAGATAGCGGGGGGACCCTACAATGAGCAGTTCTTC. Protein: CSVEEWEIAGGPYNEQFF.

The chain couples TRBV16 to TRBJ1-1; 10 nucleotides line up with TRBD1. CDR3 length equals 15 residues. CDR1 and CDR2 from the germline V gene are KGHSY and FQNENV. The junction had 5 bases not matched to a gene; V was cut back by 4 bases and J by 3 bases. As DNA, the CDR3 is TGTGCCAGCAGCCTGGAGGGGACAGGGGACACTGAAGCTTTCTTT. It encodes CASSLEGTGDTEAFF.

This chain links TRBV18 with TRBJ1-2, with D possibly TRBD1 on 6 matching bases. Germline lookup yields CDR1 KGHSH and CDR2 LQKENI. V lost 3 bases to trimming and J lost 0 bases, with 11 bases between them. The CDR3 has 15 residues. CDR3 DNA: TGTGCCAGCTCACCTGGGACACACCCTAACTATGGCTACACCTTC. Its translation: CASSPGTHPNYGYTF.

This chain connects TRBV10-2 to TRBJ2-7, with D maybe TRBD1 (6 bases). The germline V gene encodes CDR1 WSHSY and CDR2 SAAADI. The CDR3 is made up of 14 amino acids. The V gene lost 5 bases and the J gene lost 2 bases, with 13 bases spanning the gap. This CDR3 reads CASSRDTYTYEQYF. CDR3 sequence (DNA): TGCGCCAGCAGTAGGGACACCTACACCTACGAGCAGTACTTC.

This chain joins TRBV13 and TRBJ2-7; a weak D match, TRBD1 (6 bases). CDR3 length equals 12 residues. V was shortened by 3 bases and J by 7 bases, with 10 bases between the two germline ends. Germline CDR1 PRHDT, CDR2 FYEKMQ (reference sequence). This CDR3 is CASSFDRKEQYF. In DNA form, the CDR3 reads TGTGCCAGCAGCTTCGACAGGAAAGAGCAGTACTTC.

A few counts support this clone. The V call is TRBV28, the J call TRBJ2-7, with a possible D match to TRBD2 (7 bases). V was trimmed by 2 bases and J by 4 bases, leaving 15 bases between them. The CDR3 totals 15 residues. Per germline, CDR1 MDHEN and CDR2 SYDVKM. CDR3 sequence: CASSLPDGGRYEQYF. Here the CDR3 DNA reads TGTGCCAGCAGTTTACCGGACGGGGGGCGATACGAGCAGTACTTC.

The CDR3 DNA follows: TGTGCCAGCAGGCCGGGACTGGCATACAATGAGCAGTTCTTC. Translation gives CASRPGLAYNEQFF. The chain has TRBV6-1 and TRBJ2-1, with TRBD2 as a possible D gene (6 bases). CDR3 length: 14 residues. With 6 bases removed from V and 4 bases from J, the gap between germline ends came to 13 bases. Germline-derived CDR1 and CDR2 are MNHNS and SASEGT.

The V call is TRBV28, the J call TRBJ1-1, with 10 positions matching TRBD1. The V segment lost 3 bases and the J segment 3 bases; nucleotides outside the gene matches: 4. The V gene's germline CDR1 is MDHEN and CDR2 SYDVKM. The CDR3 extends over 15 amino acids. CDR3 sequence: CASSLWTGGDTEAFF. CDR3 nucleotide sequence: TGTGCCAGCAGTTTGTGGACAGGGGGGGACACTGAAGCTTTCTTT.

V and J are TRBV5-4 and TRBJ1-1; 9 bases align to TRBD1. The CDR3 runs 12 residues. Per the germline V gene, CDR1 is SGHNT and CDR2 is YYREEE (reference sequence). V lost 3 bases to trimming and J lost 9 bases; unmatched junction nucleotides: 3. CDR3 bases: TGTGCCAGCAGCTGGGACAGGGTACAAGCTTTCTTT. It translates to CASSWDRVQAFF.

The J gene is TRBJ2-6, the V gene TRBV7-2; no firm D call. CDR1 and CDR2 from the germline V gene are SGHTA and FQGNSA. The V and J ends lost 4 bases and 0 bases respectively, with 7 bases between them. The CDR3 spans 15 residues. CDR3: CASSSRSSGANVLTF. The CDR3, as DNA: TGTGCCAGCAGCTCCAGAAGCTCTGGGGCCAACGTCCTGACTTTC.

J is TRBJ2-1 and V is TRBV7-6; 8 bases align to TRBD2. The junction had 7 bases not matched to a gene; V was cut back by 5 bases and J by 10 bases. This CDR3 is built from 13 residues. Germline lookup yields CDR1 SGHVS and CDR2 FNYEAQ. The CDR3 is CASSKGLVGEQFF. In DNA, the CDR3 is TGTGCCAGCAGCAAGGGACTAGTTGGAGAGCAGTTCTTC.

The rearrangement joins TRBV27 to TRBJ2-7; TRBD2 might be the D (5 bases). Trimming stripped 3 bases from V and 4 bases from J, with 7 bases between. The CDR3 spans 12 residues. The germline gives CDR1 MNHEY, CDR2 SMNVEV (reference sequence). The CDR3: CASSFGGYEQYF. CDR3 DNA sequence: TGTGCCAGCAGTTTTGGCGGGTACGAGCAGTACTTC.

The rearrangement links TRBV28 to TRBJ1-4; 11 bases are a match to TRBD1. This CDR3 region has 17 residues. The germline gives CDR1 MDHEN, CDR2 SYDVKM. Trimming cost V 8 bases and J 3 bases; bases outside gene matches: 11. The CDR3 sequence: CASWTGGGSWANEKLFF. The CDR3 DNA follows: TGTGCCAGCTGGACAGGGGGCGGATCTTGGGCTAATGAAAAACTGTTTTTT.

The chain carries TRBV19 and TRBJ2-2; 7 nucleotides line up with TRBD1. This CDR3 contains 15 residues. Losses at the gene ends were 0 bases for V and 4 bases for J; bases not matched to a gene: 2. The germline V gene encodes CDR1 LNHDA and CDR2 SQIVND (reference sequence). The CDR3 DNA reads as TGTGCCAGTAGTATAGAACCAGGGGGCACCGGGGAGCTGTTTTTT. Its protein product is CASSIEPGGTGELFF.

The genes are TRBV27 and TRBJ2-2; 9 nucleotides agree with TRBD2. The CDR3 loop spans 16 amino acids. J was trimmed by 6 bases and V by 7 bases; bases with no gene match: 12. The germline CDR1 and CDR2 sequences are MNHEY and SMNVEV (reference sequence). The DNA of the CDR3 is TGTGCCAGCATAAGTTTGGCGGGAGGGCTGGCCGGGGAGCTGTTTTTT. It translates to CASISLAGGLAGELFF.

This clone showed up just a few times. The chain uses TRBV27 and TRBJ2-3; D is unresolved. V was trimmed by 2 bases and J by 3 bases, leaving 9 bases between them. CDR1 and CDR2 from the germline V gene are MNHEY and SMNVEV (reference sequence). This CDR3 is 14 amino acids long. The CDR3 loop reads CASSLKPATDTQYF. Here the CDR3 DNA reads TGTGCCAGCAGTTTAAAGCCAGCGACAGATACGCAGTATTTT.

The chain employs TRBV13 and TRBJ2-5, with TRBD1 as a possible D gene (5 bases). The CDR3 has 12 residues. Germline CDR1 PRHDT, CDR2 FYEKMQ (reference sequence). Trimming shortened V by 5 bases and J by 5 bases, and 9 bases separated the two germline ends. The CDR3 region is CASSLSGETQYF. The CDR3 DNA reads TGTGCCAGCAGCCTGTCAGGGGAGACCCAGTACTTC.